These 22 T cell receptor beta chains were sequenced from one sample in a study of patients and donors after allogeneic stem cell transplantation. Each CDR3 protein is one row after TCRdb ran MiXCR on the RT-PCR reads. This table holds about 960,000 distinct CDR3 sequences, roughly 17% found once. Specimen: blood, either unsorted or a sorted T cell fraction (not recorded which). The receptors originated from a human donor who was either an allogeneic HSCT recipient or a stem cell or donor lymphocyte infusion donor (not recorded which). It is not recorded whose cells these are; they may come from a transplant donor.

The chain carries TRBV4-2 and TRBJ2-1, with TRBD2 identical over 8 bases. V lost 0 bases, J lost 5 bases, and 6 bases stayed unmatched. The V gene's germline CDR1 is LGHNA and CDR2 YNFKEQ. This CDR3 is built from 16 residues. Here the CDR3 DNA reads TGTGCCAGCAGCCAAGAAGGTATTAGCGGGGACAATGAGCAGTTCTTC. Its translation: CASSQEGISGDNEQFF.

This clonotype was seen only a few times. The chain is built from TRBV7-9 and TRBJ1-2; tentative D call: TRBD1 (5 bases). CDR3 length equals 13 residues. Germline V gene data show CDR1 as SEHNR and CDR2 as FQNEAQ (reference sequence). V was clipped by 1 base and J by 8 bases, with 11 bases between them. The CDR3, as DNA: TGTGCCAGCAGCTTAGACGGGGGTTCCGGCTACACCTTC. Amino acid sequence: CASSLDGGSGYTF.

This chain uses TRBV12-3 or TRBV12-4 with TRBJ2-7; D could derive from TRBD1 or TRBD2 (5 bases each). V lost 3 bases to trimming and J lost 0 bases, with 12 bases between them. This CDR3 comprises 15 residues. DNA for the CDR3: TGTGCCAGCAGTTTTGATGTGGGGGACTCCTACGAGCAGTACTTC. Protein: CASSFDVGDSYEQYF.

This chain links TRBV12-3 or TRBV12-4 with TRBJ2-7; D is undetermined. V was trimmed by 3 bases and J by 0 bases, leaving 6 bases between them. The CDR3 runs to 13 residues. The CDR3 loop reads CASSFQASYEQYF. The DNA for the CDR3 is TGTGCCAGCAGTTTTCAGGCCTCCTACGAGCAGTACTTC.

This clonotype has more than one count but fewer than ten. Its ends do not fully match the called genes, so a read error is possible. The J gene is TRBJ1-1, the V gene TRBV3-1; tentatively, D is TRBD1 (5 bases). The CDR3 has 15 residues. The germline V gene encodes CDR1 LGHDT and CDR2 YNNKEL (reference sequence). CDR3 nucleotides: TGTGCCAGCACCCAAGAGGGGTTCCCGGGAACTGAAGCTTTCTTT. Residues: CASTQEGFPGTEAFF.

This rearrangement joins TRBV18 to TRBJ2-7; TRBD1 agrees at 10 bases. The ends lost 4 bases at V and 2 bases at J; junction bases unmatched: 5. The CDR3 extends over 15 amino acids. CDR1 KGHSH and CDR2 LQKENI come from the germline V gene. The CDR3 spells CASSLRQGAPYEQYF. The CDR3 nucleotides are TGTGCCAGCTCACTACGACAGGGGGCCCCCTACGAGCAGTACTTC. The variable domain in full, with the rest retrieved from reference TRBV18 and TRBJ2-7, is NAGVMQNPRHLVRRRGQEARLRCSPMKGHSHVYWYRQLPEEGLKFMVYLQKENIIDESGMPKERFSAEFPKEGPSILRIQQVVRGDSAAYFCASSLRQGAPYEQYFGPGTRLTVT.

This clonotype was detected only a few times. This chain connects TRBV3-1 to TRBJ1-3, with D possibly being TRBD1 (6 bases). The V and J ends lost 7 bases and 0 bases respectively, with 13 bases between them. The CDR3 consists of 15 residues. Germline V gives CDR1 LGHDT, CDR2 YNNKEL (reference sequence). CDR3 residues: CASTGGGHSGNTIYF. The CDR3 region has the DNA TGTGCCAGCACCGGAGGGGGGCACTCTGGAAACACCATATATTTT.

This clonotype was picked up a small number of times. CDR3 residues: CASSFGVGPEAFF. CDR3 DNA sequence: TGTGCCAGCAGTTTCGGCGTGGGCCCAGAAGCTTTCTTT. The chain recombines TRBV27 with TRBJ1-1; D gene unclear. V was trimmed by 3 bases and J by 8 bases, leaving 13 bases between them. The germline gives CDR1 MNHEY, CDR2 SMNVEV (reference sequence). The CDR3 length is 13 residues.

This clonotype was found a few times. The chain employs TRBV6-5 and TRBJ1-1; weak D call: TRBD1 (5 bases). V was trimmed by 4 bases and J by 1 base, leaving 10 bases between them. Germline CDR1 reads MNHEY; CDR2 reads SVGAGI. The CDR3 is 14 residues long. CDR3 sequence: CASSFDSWNTEAFF. The CDR3 DNA reads TGTGCCAGCAGTTTCGACAGCTGGAACACTGAAGCTTTCTTT.

This clonotype showed up many times. The V and J genes are TRBV25-1 and TRBJ2-7; 9 bases are a match to TRBD1. V was pared by 5 bases and J by 5 bases, with 13 bases of the junction left unmatched. Germline CDR1 is MGHDK and CDR2 is SYGVNS. The CDR3 is made up of 16 amino acids. The CDR3 coding sequence is TGTGCCAGCAGTCCTTCTGGATGGGGACAGGGAAACGAGCAGTACTTC. It codes for CASSPSGWGQGNEQYF.

This clonotype was counted many times. A read error may account for a junction end that differs from germline. This chain links TRBV27 with TRBJ1-5, with D perhaps matching TRBD1 (5 bases). The CDR3 runs 15 residues. From germline, CDR1 is MNHEY and CDR2 SMNVEV (reference sequence). The CDR3 coding sequence is TGTGCCAGCAGATTATCGAGGGGTAGCAATCAGCCCCAGCATTTT. Its protein is CASRLSRGSNQPQHF.

The chain recombines TRBV27 with TRBJ1-1; D is unresolved. CDR1 and CDR2 from the germline V gene are MNHEY and SMNVEV (reference sequence). V was shortened by 0 bases and J by 4 bases, with 9 bases between the two germline ends. The CDR3 length is 14 residues. CDR3 bases: TGTGCCAGCAGTTTATCAAGGGTGGTCACTGAAGCTTTCTTT. It codes for CASSLSRVVTEAFF.

The rearrangement links TRBV18 to TRBJ2-7; tentative D call: TRBD1 (6 bases). This CDR3 contains 14 residues. The germline V gene has CDR1 KGHSH and CDR2 LQKENI. The V end lost 2 bases, the J end lost 2 bases, and 10 bases lay between the germline ends. The CDR3 region has the DNA TGTGCCAGCTCACCAAGGGGGACAACCTACGAGCAGTACTTC. Its translation is CASSPRGTTYEQYF.

The rearrangement links TRBV3-1 to TRBJ2-6; possibly TRBD1 for D (6 bases). CDR1 LGHDT and CDR2 YNNKEL come from the germline V gene (reference sequence). V lost 4 bases and J 0 bases, leaving 19 bases between the germline ends. The CDR3 contains 19 residues. In DNA form, the CDR3 reads TGTGCCAGCAGCCGCTACAGGGTGTTCGCTACCTCTGGGGCCAACGTCCTGACTTTC. Translated, it gives CASSRYRVFATSGANVLTF.

This clonotype was picked up a small number of times. The chain uses TRBV6-1 and TRBJ1-6; D unclear. The CDR3 has 16 residues. In germline, CDR1 is MNHNS, CDR2 SASEGT. The V and J ends lost 7 bases and 0 bases respectively, with 13 bases between them. The CDR3 is CASTLRRSSYNSPLHF. The CDR3 nucleotides read TGTGCCAGCACCCTTCGACGGTCCTCCTATAATTCACCCCTCCACTTT.

This clonotype was seen a handful of times. The V gene is TRBV12-3 or TRBV12-4, the J gene TRBJ1-1; no clear D. The CDR3 is 17 residues long. The V end was cut by 5 bases, the J end by 6 bases, with 25 bases between. This chain's CDR3 is CASSPTRYNTKEAEAFF. CDR3 DNA: TGTGCCAGCAGTCCGACACGGTACAACACCAAGGAGGCTGAAGCTTTCTTT.

The genes are TRBV12-3 or TRBV12-4 and TRBJ2-1, with 9 bases that match TRBD1. This CDR3 spans 15 amino acids. V lost 6 bases, J lost 4 bases, and 7 bases stayed unmatched. CDR3 sequence: CASRGQGRNYNEQFF. In DNA, the CDR3 is TGTGCCAGCAGAGGACAGGGGCGAAATTACAATGAGCAGTTCTTC.

The CDR3 DNA reads as TGTGCCACCAAAACCGACCGGCGAGCTGGGGAGCAGTACTTC. Its protein product is CATKTDRRAGEQYF. The chain recombines TRBV18 with TRBJ2-7; D unresolved. Germline assignment: CDR1 KGHSH and CDR2 LQKENI. The CDR3 has 14 amino acids. V was shortened by 10 bases and J by 7 bases, with 23 bases between the two germline ends.

This chain uses TRBV3-1 with TRBJ1-5; 9 bases align to TRBD1. Trimming cost V 3 bases and J 11 bases; bases outside gene matches: 8. The CDR3 is made up of 14 amino acids. Germline values: CDR1 LGHDT, CDR2 YNNKEL (reference sequence). CDR3 bases: TGTGCCAGCAGCCAGCAACAGGGGGCGGGAGCCCAGCATTTT. Residues: CASSQQQGAGAQHF.

The CDR3 here is CASSFGGDTDTQYF. CDR3 sequence (DNA): TGTGCCAGCAGTTTCGGAGGCGACACAGATACGCAGTATTTT. V usage is TRBV27 and J usage is TRBJ2-3; D is perhaps TRBD2 (5 bases). CDR1 and CDR2 (germline): MNHEY, SMNVEV (reference sequence). This CDR3 spans 14 amino acids. Trimming stripped 3 bases from V and 2 bases from J, with 9 bases between.

The chain recombines TRBV7-9 with TRBJ2-1; TRBD2 aligns across 8 bases. The germline V gene encodes CDR1 SEHNR and CDR2 FQNEAQ (reference sequence). Trimming cost V 5 bases and J 8 bases; bases outside gene matches: 11. The CDR3 consists of 15 residues. The CDR3 sequence is CASSPPGGGRYEQFF. In nucleotides, the CDR3 is TGTGCCAGCAGCCCGCCCGGCGGGGGGCGATATGAGCAGTTCTTC. The full variable domain, its missing parts supplied by reference TRBV7-9 and TRBJ2-1, is DTGVSQNPRHKITKRGQNVTFRCDPISEHNRLYWYRQTLGQGPEFLTYFQNEAQLEKSRLLSDRFSAERPKGSFSTLEIQRTEQGDSAMYLCASSPPGGGRYEQFFGPGTRLTVL.

The V and J genes are TRBV12-3 or TRBV12-4 and TRBJ1-3; D unclear. The CDR3 covers 16 residues. V was cut by 1 base and J by 7 bases, with 17 bases left in between. The DNA for the CDR3 is TGTGCCAGCAGTTTAGTCGGCCGGGTAGGGAGTAACACCATATATTTT. This codes for CASSLVGRVGSNTIYF.